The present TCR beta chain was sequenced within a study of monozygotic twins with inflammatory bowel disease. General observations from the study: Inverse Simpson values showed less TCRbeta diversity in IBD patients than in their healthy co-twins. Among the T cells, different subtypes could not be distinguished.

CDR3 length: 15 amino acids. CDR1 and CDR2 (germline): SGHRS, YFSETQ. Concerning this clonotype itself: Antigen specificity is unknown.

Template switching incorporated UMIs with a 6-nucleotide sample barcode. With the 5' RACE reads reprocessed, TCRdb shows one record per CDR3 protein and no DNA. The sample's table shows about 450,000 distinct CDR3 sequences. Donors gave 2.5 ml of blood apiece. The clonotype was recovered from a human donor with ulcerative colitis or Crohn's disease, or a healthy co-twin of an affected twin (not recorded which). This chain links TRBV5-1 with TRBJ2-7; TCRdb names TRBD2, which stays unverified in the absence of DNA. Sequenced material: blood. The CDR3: CASSVSRAGPYEQYF. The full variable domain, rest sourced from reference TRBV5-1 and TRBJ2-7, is KAGVTQTPRYLIKTRGQQVTLSCSPISGHRSVSWYQQTPGQGLQFLFEYFSETQRNKGNFPGRFSGRQFSNSRSEMNVSTLELGDSALYLCASSVSRAGPYEQYFGPGTRLTVT.